Listed here are 14 T cell receptor beta chains from one sample, sequenced in a study of cytomegalovirus exposure and HLA in healthy donors. Both 60 Vbeta primers and 13 Jbeta primers went into the PCR. Some clones are missing from TCRdb's copy, which holds only in-frame ones; the method was immunoSEQ multiplex PCR. In the table there are 100,000 to 150,000 clones, about four fifths of which are singletons. What was sequenced was PBMCs. The receptors originated from a woman aged 40-49 years in good health and CMV-seropositive.

A word on this clone: At one end the junction does not follow the germline gene, possibly because of a read error. V gene TRBV6-4 combines with J gene TRBJ2-3, with TRBD2 identical over 8 bases. Germline values: CDR1 MRHNA, CDR2 SNTAGT. The CDR3 is 14 amino acids. CDR3 region: CVSSELAERGTQYF. The CDR3 coding sequence is TGTGTCAGCAGTGAACTAGCGGAGAGGGGTACGCAGTATTTT.

The rearrangement uses TRBV5-6 and TRBJ2-7, with D possibly matching TRBD2 (5 bases). In germline, CDR1 is SGHDT, CDR2 YYEEEE. The CDR3 is 14 residues long. The V gene lost 2 bases and the J gene lost 3 bases, with 12 bases spanning the gap. The CDR3 sequence: CASSFNLGDYEQYF. The CDR3 DNA is TGTGCCAGCAGCTTTAATCTGGGAGACTACGAGCAGTACTTC.

The chain combines TRBV9 with TRBJ2-2, with TRBD2 matching 15 bases. The CDR3 is 18 amino acids. After removal of 4 bases from V and 3 bases from J, the junction contained 7 bases not matched to a gene. Germline CDR1 is SGDLS and CDR2 is YYNGEE. The CDR3 protein is CASSSWTSGRADTGELFF. In DNA form, the CDR3 reads TGTGCCAGCAGCTCATGGACTAGCGGGAGGGCGGACACCGGGGAGCTGTTTTTT.

V gene TRBV18 combines with J gene TRBJ2-3; the match to TRBD2 covers 7 bases. V shed 1 base, J shed 2 bases, and the junction held 6 bases outside the gene matches. This CDR3 contains 16 residues. CDR1 is KGHSH, CDR2 LQKENI, per germline. Here the CDR3 DNA reads TGTGCCAGCTCACCACTGTCCGCGGGGGACACAGATACGCAGTATTTT. Protein product: CASSPLSAGDTDTQYF. Drawing the rest from reference TRBV18 and TRBJ2-3, the complete variable domain is NAGVMQNPRHLVRRRGQEARLRCSPMKGHSHVYWYRQLPEEGLKFMVYLQKENIIDESGMPKERFSAEFPKEGPSILRIQQVVRGDSAAYFCASSPLSAGDTDTQYFGPGTRLTVL.

This clone was detected a few times. The chain couples TRBV4-2 to TRBJ1-4; D is uncertain. Trimming removed 6 bases from V and 0 bases from J, with 11 bases in between. This CDR3 comprises 15 residues. Germline CDR1 and CDR2: LGHNA and YNFKEQ. The CDR3 loop is CASSPGPPTNEKLFF. The DNA for the CDR3 is TGTGCCAGCAGTCCAGGCCCACCAACTAATGAAAAACTGTTTTTT.

The chain links TRBV29-1 to TRBJ2-7; 10 bases align to TRBD1. The germline CDR1 and CDR2 sequences are SQVTM and ANQGSEA. Losses at the gene ends were 7 bases for V and 4 bases for J; bases not matched to a gene: 16. There are 16 residues in the CDR3. The CDR3 protein is CSALLGGGQGWYEQYF. The CDR3 DNA reads as TGCAGCGCTCTATTGGGGGGGGGACAGGGGTGGTACGAGCAGTACTTC.

This clone was seen more than once but under ten times. Within the sample, other DNA sequences also encode this same CDR3. In DNA form, the CDR3 reads TGTGCCAGCAGCTTAGATCTTACGGGGAACACTGAAGCTTTCTTT. Translated: CASSLDLTGNTEAFF. The chain couples TRBV11-3 to TRBJ1-1; D call uncertain. In germline, CDR1 is SGHNT, CDR2 YENEEA. Trimming removed 0 bases from V and 1 base from J, with 9 bases in between. The CDR3 is 15 amino acids.

V usage is TRBV2 and J usage is TRBJ2-1; no reliable D call. Germline CDR1 and CDR2: SNHLY and FYNNEI. V was clipped by 8 bases and J by 8 bases, with 19 bases between them. The CDR3 extends over 14 amino acids. This CDR3 reads CASSPRSVSDEQFF. CDR3 nucleotide sequence: TGTGCCAGCTCACCTAGGTCTGTCTCCGATGAGCAGTTCTTC.

V usage is TRBV6-5 and J usage is TRBJ2-5; a weak D match, TRBD2 (5 bases). This CDR3 is 14 amino acids long. Between the trimmed V and J ends, which lost 3 bases and 1 base, there was a span of 9 bases. Looked up from germline, CDR1 is MNHEY and CDR2 is SVGAGI. The chain's CDR3 is CASSYYGVQETQYF. Written as DNA, the CDR3 is TGTGCCAGCAGTTATTACGGGGTCCAAGAGACCCAGTACTTC.

This sequence joins TRBV19 and TRBJ2-1, with TRBD2 as a possible D gene (5 bases). Trimming took off 3 bases at V and 3 bases at J, with 12 bases between the two ends. The CDR3 runs to 15 residues. Germline CDR1 and CDR2: LNHDA and SQIVND (reference sequence). The CDR3 DNA reads as TGTGCCAGTAGTATTGTGGGAGAGGGCTACAATGAGCAGTTCTTC. It is translated as CASSIVGEGYNEQFF.

This clone has just a few counts. The rearrangement uses TRBV30 and TRBJ2-2; D gene uncertain. V was clipped by 0 bases and J by 2 bases, with 7 bases between them. Germline CDR1 GTSNPN, CDR2 SVGIG (reference sequence). The CDR3 covers 14 residues. The CDR3 loop is CAWSVYRNTGELFF. The CDR3 DNA is TGTGCCTGGAGTGTATACAGAAACACCGGGGAGCTGTTTTTT.

This chain links TRBV6-1 with TRBJ1-2; D gene ambiguous. The CDR3 sequence is 13 residues long. Per germline, CDR1 MNHNS and CDR2 SASEGT. V dropped 5 bases and J dropped 2 bases, with 9 bases sitting between them. The CDR3 nucleotides are TGTGCCAGCAGTCGTCCGGGAAACTATGGCTACACCTTC. This encodes CASSRPGNYGYTF.

The chain links TRBV27 to TRBJ2-5; 8 bases align to TRBD1. The J segment lost 6 bases and the V segment lost 4 bases, leaving 4 bases of the junction unmatched. CDR3 length: 13 residues. Germline CDR1 reads MNHEY; CDR2 reads SMNVEV (reference sequence). The CDR3 DNA reads as TGTGCCAGCAGTTGGACAGGGAGGCAGACCCAGTACTTC. Its translation is CASSWTGRQTQYF.

As concerns this clone: One end of the junction varies from germline; a read error may be responsible. The rearrangement uses TRBV7-9 and TRBJ1-1; 9 bases are a match to TRBD1. Germline-derived CDR1 and CDR2 are SEHNR and FQNEAQ (reference sequence). The CDR3 runs to 14 residues. The CDR3 region has the DNA TGTTCCAGCAGCTTTCACAGGGGGCCCACTGAAGCTTTCTTT. The encoded protein is CSSSFHRGPTEAFF.